These 25 T cell receptor beta chains were all obtained from the same sample, sequenced in a study of blood T cells in healthy people across ages. The authors ran a second PCR of roughly 6 to 12 cycles using a sample-barcoded 5' primer and a J-beta primer mix. TCRdb processed the 5' RACE reads anew with MiXCR; each CDR3 protein has one entry. This table holds about 780,000 distinct CDR3 sequences, about 45% found once. Sequencing was done on a sample of blood. The receptors here all came from an elderly man in good health.

Remarks on this clonotype: The junction departs from germline at one end; a sequencing error may be responsible. The rearrangement joins TRBV4-2 to TRBJ2-5; 11 nucleotides line up with TRBD2. The germline CDR1 and CDR2 sequences are LGHNA and YNFKEQ. This CDR3 contains 16 residues. DNA for the CDR3: TGTGCCGGCAGCCAAGATGATACTAGCGGGAGTGAGACCCAGTACTTC. Its protein is CAGSQDDTSGSETQYF.

The V gene is TRBV12-5, the J gene TRBJ2-3; tentative D call: TRBD1 (5 bases). V was clipped by 3 bases and J by 1 base, with 11 bases between them. Looked up from germline, CDR1 is LGHNT and CDR2 is FRNRAP. The CDR3 length is 15 residues. CDR3: CASGFRALGTDTQYF. CDR3 nucleotide sequence: TGTGCTAGTGGTTTCAGGGCACTGGGCACAGATACGCAGTATTTT.

The sample holds a few counts of this clonotype. The chain couples TRBV28 to TRBJ2-3, with 11 bases identical to TRBD2. The V and J ends lost 5 bases and 3 bases, in that order; junction bases with no gene match: 4. The CDR3 extends over 15 amino acids. Germline values: CDR1 MDHEN, CDR2 SYDVKM. The CDR3 DNA sequence: TGTGCCAGCAGTATAGCGGGAGGGCCGACAGATACGCAGTATTTT. Protein sequence: CASSIAGGPTDTQYF.

The genes are TRBV14 and TRBJ2-7; 9 bases are a match to TRBD2. Germline V lookup: CDR1 SGHDN, CDR2 FVKESK. The length of the CDR3 is 15 residues. The trim removed 2 bases at V and 5 bases at J, leaving 7 bases unmatched. The CDR3 loop reads CASSQQLSGSHEQYF. The DNA for the CDR3 is TGTGCCAGCAGCCAACAGCTTAGCGGGAGCCACGAGCAGTACTTC.

CDR3 nucleotide sequence: TGTGCCAGCAGCTCGGGGGGACTAGCGGGAGATTCGTACACCGGGGAGCTGTTTTTT. It translates to CASSSGGLAGDSYTGELFF. V gene TRBV7-9 combines with J gene TRBJ2-2; 14 bases line up with TRBD2. Looked up from germline, CDR1 is SEHNR and CDR2 is FQNEAQ (reference sequence). The CDR3 contains 19 residues. The junction had 10 bases not matched to a gene; V was cut back by 4 bases and J by 3 bases.

The chain couples TRBV4-3 to TRBJ2-3; 8 bases line up with TRBD1. Germline V gene sequence: CDR1 LGHNA, CDR2 YSLEER. Losses at the gene ends were 0 bases for V and 4 bases for J; bases not matched to a gene: 3. CDR3 length: 15 residues. The CDR3, as DNA: TGCGCCAGCAGCCAAGATGCACAGGGGGCAGATACGCAGTATTTT. Translated, it gives CASSQDAQGADTQYF.

The chain employs TRBV29-1 and TRBJ2-3; unclear D gene. CDR1 and CDR2 (germline): SQVTM, ANQGSEA. Trimming pared 6 bases from V and 1 base from J, leaving 8 bases between. This CDR3 has 12 residues. The CDR3 nucleotides read TGCAGCGTACGGGCCCGCACAGATACGCAGTATTTT. It translates to CSVRARTDTQYF.

Turning to this clonotype: A read error may produce the germline difference seen at one junction end. The chain uses TRBV6-5 and TRBJ2-3; TRBD1 matches at 7 bases. Germline V gene lookup returns CDR1 MNHEY and CDR2 SVGAGI. The CDR3 is 17 amino acids. CDR3 in amino acids: CASSSISRGPYTDAQYF. CDR3 DNA: TGTGCCAGCAGTTCAATTAGTAGGGGGCCATACACAGATGCGCAGTATTTT.

The V call is TRBV7-2, the J call TRBJ2-3; D may correspond to TRBD1 or TRBD2 (5 bases each). Germline V gene sequence: CDR1 SGHTA, CDR2 FQGNSA. The V end lost 5 bases, the J end lost 5 bases, and 23 bases lay between the germline ends. The CDR3 runs 17 residues. In nucleotides, the CDR3 is TGTGCCAGCAGCCCTAGGGTTTTGGGGGTGTCGAGAGATACGCAGTATTTT. The encoded protein is CASSPRVLGVSRDTQYF.

The chain carries TRBV4-1 and TRBJ2-1; TRBD2 matches at 13 bases. Trimming at V came to 2 bases and at J to 8 bases, leaving 3 bases not matched to a gene. This CDR3 has 15 amino acids. From germline, CDR1 is MGHRA and CDR2 YSYEKL. The CDR3 is CASSQTSGRAHEQFF. Here the CDR3 DNA reads TGCGCCAGCAGCCAAACTAGCGGGAGGGCCCATGAGCAGTTCTTC.

In its sample, this clonotype was seen many times. The chain recombines TRBV12-3 or TRBV12-4 with TRBJ2-5, with a possible D match to TRBD1 (5 bases). There are 14 residues in the CDR3. V dropped 5 bases and J dropped 5 bases, with 15 bases sitting between them. The CDR3 protein is CASSLGHEEETQYF. The CDR3, as DNA: TGTGCCAGCAGTCTCGGACACGAGGAGGAGACCCAGTACTTC.

In this sample, this clonotype turned up a few times. This sequence joins TRBV20-1 and TRBJ2-3; unclear D gene. CDR3 length equals 15 residues. Germline V gene data show CDR1 as DFQATT and CDR2 as SNEGSKA (reference sequence). The V end lost 6 bases, the J end lost 3 bases, and 19 bases lay between the germline ends. CDR3 protein: CSAAGLAIWTDTQYF. The CDR3 DNA reads as TGCAGTGCAGCAGGCTTGGCGATTTGGACAGATACGCAGTATTTT.

V is TRBV20-1 and J is TRBJ1-4; maybe TRBD1 (6 bases). The CDR3 consists of 15 residues. Trimming pared 1 base from V and 3 bases from J, leaving 12 bases between. In germline, CDR1 is DFQATT, CDR2 SNEGSKA (reference sequence). CDR3 residues: CSARVVGAANEKLFF. Written as DNA, the CDR3 is TGCAGTGCTAGAGTAGTGGGGGCGGCTAATGAAAAACTGTTTTTT.

This clonotype was picked up many times. The rearrangement uses TRBV9 and TRBJ2-3, with 8 bases fitting TRBD1. The CDR3 has 15 amino acids. The J segment lost 3 bases and the V segment lost 4 bases, leaving 7 bases of the junction unmatched. Germline V CDR1 and CDR2: SGDLS, YYNGEE. Here the CDR3 reads CASSPGTGTTDTQYF. Here the CDR3 DNA reads TGTGCCAGCAGCCCAGGGACAGGTACGACAGATACGCAGTATTTT.

The chain has TRBV11-1 and TRBJ2-5; 7 nucleotides line up with TRBD2. CDR1 and CDR2 from the germline V gene are SGHAT and FQDESV (reference sequence). With V trimmed by 5 bases and J by 1 base, 10 bases remained unmatched. The CDR3 loop spans 16 amino acids. The CDR3 loop is CASSHKGAGSQETQYF. DNA for the CDR3: TGTGCCAGCAGCCACAAGGGAGCGGGGTCCCAAGAGACCCAGTACTTC.

This clonotype was detected a few times. V usage is TRBV7-2 and J usage is TRBJ2-1; 8 nucleotides match TRBD2. V was clipped by 8 bases and J by 15 bases; unmatched bases: 12. Germline V lookup: CDR1 SGHTA, CDR2 FQGNSA. CDR3 length: 12 residues. The CDR3 DNA sequence: TGTGCCAGCGGGATTGGGCGGGAGGTGCCGTTCTTC. Translation gives CASGIGREVPFF.

This clonotype was observed a few times. The rearrangement joins TRBV12-3 or TRBV12-4 to TRBJ2-7; 11 bases are a match to TRBD1. After removal of 6 bases from V and 3 bases from J, the junction contained 4 bases not matched to a gene. The CDR3 length is 14 residues. As DNA, the CDR3 is TGTGCCAGCAGGGGGACAGGGGGGAGCTACGAGCAGTACTTC. Protein: CASRGTGGSYEQYF.

This clonotype was observed many times. The chain is built from TRBV7-9 and TRBJ2-1, with 7 positions matching TRBD2. This CDR3 has 16 residues. The trim removed 2 bases at V and 7 bases at J, leaving 11 bases unmatched. Germline loops: CDR1 SEHNR, CDR2 FQNEAQ (reference sequence). CDR3 nucleotide sequence: TGTGCCAGCAGCTTAAAAAAGGCGGGAGTCGGAAATGAGCAGTTCTTC. The encoded protein is CASSLKKAGVGNEQFF.

The V call is TRBV7-9, the J call TRBJ2-3; TRBD2 is a possible D gene (5 bases). The CDR3 runs to 14 residues. Germline V gene sequence: CDR1 SEHNR, CDR2 FQNEAQ (reference sequence). The V and J ends lost 7 bases and 6 bases respectively, with 17 bases between them. As DNA, the CDR3 is TGTGCCAGCACCCCGGTGGGAGCAGTGGATACGCAGTATTTT. Protein: CASTPVGAVDTQYF.

The chain combines TRBV4-1 with TRBJ1-5; D gene ambiguous. CDR1 is MGHRA, CDR2 YSYEKL, per germline. Deletions cut 3 bases from V and 3 bases from J, with 6 bases between. The CDR3 totals 13 residues. CDR3 amino acids: CASSHDNNQPQHF. The CDR3 bases are TGCGCCAGCAGCCATGACAACAATCAGCCCCAGCATTTT.

This clonotype was seen once. The gene calls are TRBV12-3 or TRBV12-4 and TRBJ2-1; 8 nucleotides match TRBD1. V dropped 3 bases and J dropped 7; count of bases not matched to a gene: 5. This CDR3 has 14 residues. DNA for the CDR3: TGTGCCAGCAGTTTGCGCAGGGGGCCGAATGAGCAGTTCTTC. Translated: CASSLRRGPNEQFF.

This clonotype was found a few times. This rearrangement joins TRBV4-3 to TRBJ2-3, with D uncertain. Germline V gives CDR1 LGHNA, CDR2 YSLEER. Deletions cut 3 bases from V and 2 bases from J, with 9 bases between. The CDR3 contains 14 residues. The CDR3 region has the DNA TGCGCCAGCAGCCACCAGGACGTCACAGATACGCAGTATTTT. This sequence encodes CASSHQDVTDTQYF.

The chain joins TRBV7-2 to TRBJ2-1; maybe TRBD1 (5 bases). Trimming removed 5 bases at V and 3 bases at J, with 8 bases between. This CDR3 comprises 13 residues. CDR1 is SGHTA and CDR2 is FQGNSA in the germline V gene. This CDR3 is CASSTTDYNEQFF. CDR3 coding DNA: TGTGCCAGCAGCACGACAGACTACAATGAGCAGTTCTTC.

V gene TRBV4-3 combines with J gene TRBJ2-6; tentatively, D is TRBD1 (5 bases). CDR1 and CDR2 (germline): LGHNA, YSLEER. This CDR3 is built from 16 residues. V lost 0 bases and J lost 2, with 8 bases in between. The DNA of the CDR3 is TGCGCCAGCAGCCAAGATATAGGGGCTGGGGCCAACGTCCTGACTTTC. Amino acids: CASSQDIGAGANVLTF.

This clonotype has ten or more counts. The rearrangement joins TRBV29-1 to TRBJ2-7; possibly TRBD1 for D (6 bases). Germline values: CDR1 SQVTM, CDR2 ANQGSEA. There are 12 residues in the CDR3. V lost 7 bases and J lost 6, with 16 bases in between. The CDR3 loop reads CSARSGAREQYF. CDR3 bases: TGCAGCGCTCGTTCAGGGGCCCGCGAGCAGTACTTC.